The 4 T cell receptor beta chains listed next were all sequenced from one sample in a study of cytomegalovirus exposure and HLA in healthy donors. PCR amplification relied on 60 Vbeta primers (plus 13 Jbeta primers). Profiling relied on immunoSEQ multiplex PCR, and the TCRdb table lists in-frame clones only, not all of them. This table has about 240,000 clones, 80% to 85% appearing once. The sequenced sample consisted of PBMCs. Receptors were obtained from a woman between 55 and 75 years old in good health and CMV-seropositive.

In its sample, this clone was seen a few times. This chain uses TRBV6-1 with TRBJ2-1, with D unresolved. Between the trimmed V and J ends, which lost 6 bases and 9 bases, there was a span of 12 bases. The length of the CDR3 is 12 residues. CDR1 is MNHNS and CDR2 is SASEGT in the germline V gene. This CDR3 is CASRYAVLEQFF. In DNA, the CDR3 is TGTGCCAGCAGGTACGCGGTCCTTGAGCAGTTCTTC.

The chain uses TRBV21-1 and TRBJ2-1; the table calls TRBD2, which could not be checked here. TRBV21-1 is described as a pseudogene. The CDR3 runs 12 residues. DNA for the CDR3: TGTGCCAGCAGACCTAAGCGAGGTGAGCAGTTCTTC. It encodes CASRPKRGEQFF.

This rearrangement joins TRBV13 to TRBJ2-7; 15 bases are a match to TRBD2. Trimming at V came to 5 bases and at J to 7 bases, leaving 9 bases not matched to a gene. The V gene's germline CDR1 is PRHDT and CDR2 FYEKMQ (reference sequence). The CDR3 loop spans 16 amino acids. This CDR3 reads CASSAGTSGRLGEQYF. DNA of the CDR3: TGTGCCAGCAGCGCTGGGACTAGCGGGAGGTTAGGGGAGCAGTACTTC.

The chain links TRBV10-2 to TRBJ2-1, with 9 bases lining up with TRBD2. Per the germline V gene, CDR1 is WSHSY and CDR2 is SAAADI. This CDR3 is 14 amino acids long. The V segment lost 7 bases and the J segment 3 bases; nucleotides outside the gene matches: 4. The CDR3 DNA follows: TGCGCCAGCACCATAGCGGGAGACTACAATGAGCAGTTCTTC. This translates into CASTIAGDYNEQFF.